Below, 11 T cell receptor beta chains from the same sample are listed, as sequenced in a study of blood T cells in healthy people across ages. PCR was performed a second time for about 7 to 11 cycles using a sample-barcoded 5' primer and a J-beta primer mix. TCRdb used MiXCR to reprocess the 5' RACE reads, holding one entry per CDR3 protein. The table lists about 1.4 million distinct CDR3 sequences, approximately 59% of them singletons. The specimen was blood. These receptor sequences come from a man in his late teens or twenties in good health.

The CDR3 bases are TGTGCCAGCAGTTCGCCGAGCCGGGACGTATATTCACCCCTCCACTTT. Translating it yields CASSSPSRDVYSPLHF. The rearrangement uses TRBV28 and TRBJ1-6; perhaps TRBD1 as D (5 bases). The CDR3 runs 16 residues. Trimming took 4 bases from V and 8 from J, leaving 18 bases between them. CDR1 is MDHEN and CDR2 is SYDVKM in the germline V gene.

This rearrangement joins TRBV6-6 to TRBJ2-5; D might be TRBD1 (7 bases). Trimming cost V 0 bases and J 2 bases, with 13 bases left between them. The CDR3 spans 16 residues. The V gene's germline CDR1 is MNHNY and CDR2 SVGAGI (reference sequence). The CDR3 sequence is CASSYSIQGGQETQYF. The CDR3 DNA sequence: TGTGCCAGCAGTTACTCGATTCAGGGGGGACAAGAGACCCAGTACTTC.

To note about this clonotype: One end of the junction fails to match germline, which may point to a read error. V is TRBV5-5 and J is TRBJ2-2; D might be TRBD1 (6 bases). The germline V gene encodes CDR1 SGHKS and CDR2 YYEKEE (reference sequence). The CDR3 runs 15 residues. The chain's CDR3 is CASSPRTANAGELFF. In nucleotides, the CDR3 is TGTGCCAGCAGCCCTAGGACAGCGAACGCCGGGGAGCTGTTTTTT.

The CDR3 loop reads CSARVGETHGSGANVLTF. The CDR3, as DNA: TGCAGCGCTAGGGTGGGGGAGACCCACGGCTCTGGGGCCAACGTCCTGACTTTC. The genes are TRBV29-1 and TRBJ2-6; D possibly matches TRBD1 or TRBD2 (5 bases each). Trimming pared 7 bases from V and 0 bases from J, leaving 22 bases between. This CDR3 comprises 18 residues. Germline CDR1 is SQVTM and CDR2 is ANQGSEA.

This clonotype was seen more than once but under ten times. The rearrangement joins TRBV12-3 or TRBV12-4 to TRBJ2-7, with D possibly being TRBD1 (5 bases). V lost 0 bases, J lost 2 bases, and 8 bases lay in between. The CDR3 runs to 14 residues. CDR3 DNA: TGTGCCAGCAGTTTAGCGGGGCCCGCCTACGAGCAGTACTTC. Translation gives CASSLAGPAYEQYF.

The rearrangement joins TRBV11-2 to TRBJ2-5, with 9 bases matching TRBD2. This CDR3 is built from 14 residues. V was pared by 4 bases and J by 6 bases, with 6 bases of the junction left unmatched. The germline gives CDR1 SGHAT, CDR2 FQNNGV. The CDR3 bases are TGTGCCAGCAGCTCCCCTAGCGGGGCAAAGACCCAGTACTTC. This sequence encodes CASSSPSGAKTQYF.

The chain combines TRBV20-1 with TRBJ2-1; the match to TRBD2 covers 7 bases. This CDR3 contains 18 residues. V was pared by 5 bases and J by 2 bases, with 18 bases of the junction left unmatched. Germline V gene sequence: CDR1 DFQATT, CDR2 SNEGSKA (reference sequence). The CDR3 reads CSAGGTKGQQTTYNEQFF. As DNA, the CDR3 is TGCAGTGCTGGAGGGACTAAGGGCCAACAAACTACCTACAATGAGCAGTTCTTC.

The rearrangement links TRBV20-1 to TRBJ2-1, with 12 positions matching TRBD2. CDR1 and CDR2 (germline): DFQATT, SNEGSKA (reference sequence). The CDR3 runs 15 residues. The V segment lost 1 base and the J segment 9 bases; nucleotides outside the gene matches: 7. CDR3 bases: TGCAGTGCTAGAGGACTAGCGGGAGTATATAGTGAGCAGTTCTTC. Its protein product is CSARGLAGVYSEQFF.

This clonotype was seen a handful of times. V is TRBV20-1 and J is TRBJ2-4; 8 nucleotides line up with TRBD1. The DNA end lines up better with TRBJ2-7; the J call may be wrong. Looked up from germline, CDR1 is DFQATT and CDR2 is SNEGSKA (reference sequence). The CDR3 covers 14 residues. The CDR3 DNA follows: TGCAGTGCTAGAGTTCCCAGGGGGCTCTACGAGCAGTACTTC. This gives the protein CSARVPRGLYEQYF.

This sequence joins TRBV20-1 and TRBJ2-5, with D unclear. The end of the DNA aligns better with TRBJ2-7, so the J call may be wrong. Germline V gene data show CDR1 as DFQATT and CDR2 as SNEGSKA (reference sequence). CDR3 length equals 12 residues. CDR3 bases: TGCAGTGCTAGATTTGTGGGGAACGAGCAGTACTTC. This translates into CSARFVGNEQYF.

The CDR3 sequence: CATRPPDGRVNYGYTF. DNA of the CDR3: TGTGCCACCAGACCCCCGGACGGAAGGGTCAACTATGGCTACACCTTC. The chain has TRBV28 and TRBJ1-2; unclear D gene. This CDR3 region has 16 residues. Germline loops: CDR1 MDHEN, CDR2 SYDVKM. Trimming cost V 10 bases and J 2 bases, with 23 bases left between them.